The 20 T cell receptor beta chains reported below all come from one sample, sequenced in a study of sequential checkpoint blockade in melanoma. The treatment is: randomized to nivolumab then ipilimumab (arm A) or the reverse (arm B). Assay used: immunoSEQ multiplex PCR; TCRdb lists only in-frame clones, some missing. This table has around 13,000 clones, 65% to 75% appearing once. Specimen: CD8+ T cells sorted from blood (inferred from file names), collected from a patient given nivolumab and ipilimumab in sequence. These receptor sequences come from a human donor with melanoma.

J is TRBJ1-2 and V is TRBV27; 10 nucleotides match TRBD1. V was clipped by 4 bases and J by 4 bases; unmatched bases: 9. This CDR3 is 16 amino acids long. Germline V CDR1 and CDR2: MNHEY, SMNVEV (reference sequence). Here the CDR3 reads CASSYSGQGVGYGYTF. In nucleotides, the CDR3 is TGTGCCAGCAGTTACTCCGGACAGGGGGTCGGCTATGGCTACACCTTC.

The rearrangement uses TRBV9 and TRBJ1-1; D unresolved. This CDR3 is 15 amino acids long. Between the trimmed V and J ends, which lost 0 bases and 7 bases, there was a span of 16 bases. Germline V gene data show CDR1 as SGDLS and CDR2 as YYNGEE. In nucleotides, the CDR3 is TGTGCCAGCAGCGTAGATGAGTGGAGGAGAGATGAAGCTTTCTTT. This sequence encodes CASSVDEWRRDEAFF.

This clone was detected a few times. J is TRBJ2-7 and V is TRBV2, with D possibly matching TRBD2 (5 bases). With 6 bases removed from V and 3 bases from J, the gap between germline ends came to 18 bases. The CDR3 totals 15 residues. Germline loops: CDR1 SNHLY, CDR2 FYNNEI. The CDR3 DNA follows: TGTGCCAGCAGCGGCCCCATCGGACTGATCTACGAGCAGTACTTC. Its translation is CASSGPIGLIYEQYF.

The chain couples TRBV19 to TRBJ2-1; D may be TRBD2 (6 bases). The CDR3 spans 14 residues. V lost 5 bases and J lost 5, with 13 bases in between. Germline V gives CDR1 LNHDA, CDR2 SQIVND (reference sequence). The CDR3, as DNA: TGTGCCAGTAGTTGGAATAGCGGCAACAATGAGCAGTTCTTC. This codes for CASSWNSGNNEQFF. Supplemented by reference TRBV19 and TRBJ2-1, the full variable domain reads DGGITQSPKYLFRKEGQNVTLSCEQNLNHDAMYWYRQDPGQGLRLIYYSQIVNDFQKGDIAEGYSVSREKKESFPLTVTSAQKNPTAFYLCASSWNSGNNEQFFGPGTRLTVL.

The CDR3, as DNA: TGTGCCAGCCAACCATGGGCGGGTTACTATGGCTACACCTTC. Protein: CASQPWAGYYGYTF. The rearrangement links TRBV5-6 to TRBJ1-2; D unresolved. The CDR3 is 14 residues long. Trimming stripped 7 bases from V and 3 bases from J, with 16 bases between. The V gene's germline CDR1 is SGHDT and CDR2 YYEEEE.

The CDR3 loop is CASSVVRATDTQYF. CDR3 in DNA: TGTGCCAGCAGCGTAGTCAGGGCCACAGATACGCAGTATTTT. This rearrangement joins TRBV9 to TRBJ2-3; D is possibly TRBD1 (5 bases). This CDR3 comprises 14 residues. V was shortened by 0 bases and J by 2 bases, with 7 bases between the two germline ends. CDR1 and CDR2 from the germline V gene are SGDLS and YYNGEE.

The CDR3 bases are TGTGCCAGCAGCCACTCCACCTTGAACACCGGGGAGCTGTTTTTT. It is translated as CASSHSTLNTGELFF. V gene TRBV7-9 combines with J gene TRBJ2-2; D call uncertain. CDR3 length equals 15 residues. Germline V gene lookup returns CDR1 SEHNR and CDR2 FQNEAQ (reference sequence). The V and J ends lost 5 bases and 1 base respectively, with 11 bases between them.

This clone was counted a few times. This chain joins TRBV19 and TRBJ1-2, with D possibly matching TRBD1 (6 bases). The V and J ends lost 6 bases and 6 bases respectively, with 17 bases between them. CDR1 and CDR2 from the germline V gene are LNHDA and SQIVND (reference sequence). The CDR3 loop spans 14 amino acids. The CDR3 DNA sequence: TGTGCCAGTAGCCCCGTGGGGGCAGTTGATGGCTACACCTTC. It yields the protein CASSPVGAVDGYTF.

The CDR3 loop reads CASSVGGREEQYF. DNA for the CDR3: TGTGCCAGCAGCGTAGGGGGACGGGAGGAGCAGTACTTC. This chain connects TRBV9 to TRBJ2-7; tentative D call: TRBD2 (6 bases). The V gene lost 0 bases and the J gene lost 7 bases, with 11 bases spanning the gap. This CDR3 spans 13 amino acids. Germline V gene sequence: CDR1 SGDLS, CDR2 YYNGEE. Filled out from reference TRBV9 and TRBJ2-7, the complete variable domain reads DSGVTQTPKHLITATGQRVTLRCSPRSGDLSVYWYQQSLDQGLQFLIQYYNGEERAKGNILERFSAQQFPDLHSELNLSSLELGDSALYFCASSVGGREEQYFGPGTRLTVT.

This chain links TRBV9 with TRBJ2-2; TRBD2 agrees at 7 bases. The CDR3 covers 17 residues. Trimming took 4 bases from V and 0 from J; bases not matched to a gene: 9. Germline lookup yields CDR1 SGDLS and CDR2 YYNGEE. CDR3 DNA sequence: TGTGCCAGCAGCCCGACATGGGACTATTCGAACACCGGGGAGCTGTTTTTT. As protein: CASSPTWDYSNTGELFF.

The chain joins TRBV4-2 to TRBJ1-5; TRBD1 is a possible D gene (5 bases). CDR1 is LGHNA and CDR2 is YNFKEQ in the germline V gene. CDR3 size: 15 residues. V was shortened by 0 bases and J by 6 bases, with 12 bases between the two germline ends. The CDR3 loop is CASSQEGAGIQPQHF. The DNA of the CDR3 is TGTGCCAGCAGCCAAGAAGGGGCAGGGATTCAGCCCCAGCATTTT.

V usage is TRBV5-6 and J usage is TRBJ1-5, with unresolved D. This CDR3 comprises 12 residues. Germline assignment: CDR1 SGHDT and CDR2 YYEEEE. V was pared by 3 bases and J by 8 bases, with 9 bases between. CDR3 sequence reads: CASSSTREPQHF. In DNA, the CDR3 is TGTGCCAGCAGCTCCACCCGGGAGCCCCAGCATTTT.

The V and J genes are TRBV29-1 and TRBJ2-7; the D is unclear. This CDR3 comprises 13 residues. CDR1 is SQVTM and CDR2 is ANQGSEA in the germline V gene. V lost 4 bases, J lost 3 bases, and 13 bases lay in between. Written as DNA, the CDR3 is TGCAGCGTTGTCCCCGCTCTAGGCTACGAGCAGTACTTC. Protein: CSVVPALGYEQYF.

J is TRBJ2-3 and V is TRBV27; 10 bases are a match to TRBD2. The CDR3 is made up of 16 amino acids. Trimming cost V 6 bases and J 0 bases; bases outside gene matches: 6. Germline CDR1 MNHEY, CDR2 SMNVEV (reference sequence). Here the CDR3 DNA reads TGTGCCAGCAGCCTTAGCGGGGGGACTAGCACAGATACGCAGTATTTT. This encodes CASSLSGGTSTDTQYF.

The chain has TRBV7-9 and TRBJ2-1; 7 bases line up with TRBD1. This CDR3 has 16 residues. Germline V gene data show CDR1 as SEHNR and CDR2 as FQNEAQ (reference sequence). V shed 1 base, J shed 12 bases, and the junction held 15 bases outside the gene matches. The CDR3 reads CASSLVGQELQSGQFF. CDR3 nucleotides: TGTGCCAGCAGCTTAGTAGGACAGGAGCTCCAATCGGGGCAGTTCTTC. Full variable domain (rest looked up from reference TRBV7-9 and TRBJ2-1): DTGVSQNPRHKITKRGQNVTFRCDPISEHNRLYWYRQTLGQGPEFLTYFQNEAQLEKSRLLSDRFSAERPKGSFSTLEIQRTEQGDSAMYLCASSLVGQELQSGQFFGPGTRLTVL.

This chain uses TRBV7-8 with TRBJ2-7; D is uncertain. The length of the CDR3 is 13 residues. The germline gives CDR1 SGHVS, CDR2 FQNEAQ. V lost 1 base and J lost 4, with 8 bases in between. CDR3 residues: CASSLGLEYEQYF. The CDR3 nucleotides read TGTGCCAGCAGCTTAGGTTTGGAGTACGAGCAGTACTTC.

The chain links TRBV7-5 to TRBJ1-1. TRBV7-5 is shown as a pseudogene. The CDR3 has 16 residues. The CDR3 nucleotides are TGTGCCAGAAGCTTAAAGGAGGGAACGGAAAACACTGAAGCTTTCTTT. The encoded protein is CARSLKEGTENTEAFF.

V usage is TRBV19 and J usage is TRBJ1-4; no reliable D call. Germline assignment: CDR1 LNHDA and CDR2 SQIVND (reference sequence). The CDR3 is 14 residues long. Deletions cut 7 bases from V and 0 bases from J, with 9 bases between. The CDR3: CASTLLATNEKLFF. The CDR3 bases are TGTGCCAGTACTCTCCTCGCAACTAATGAAAAACTGTTTTTT.

The chain has TRBV7-6 and TRBJ1-5, with TRBD1 as a possible D gene (6 bases). The germline gives CDR1 SGHVS, CDR2 FNYEAQ. CDR3 length equals 15 residues. V dropped 0 bases and J dropped 8 bases, with 14 bases sitting between them. The CDR3 protein is CASSLAADSLEPQHF. CDR3 nucleotides: TGTGCCAGCAGCTTAGCGGCGGACAGCCTGGAGCCCCAGCATTTT.

The chain carries TRBV9 and TRBJ1-1; D perhaps matches TRBD1 (5 bases). V lost 0 bases and J lost 0, with 9 bases in between. The CDR3 is made up of 15 amino acids. In germline, CDR1 is SGDLS, CDR2 YYNGEE. The CDR3 bases are TGTGCCAGCAGCGTAGCGGGGGGGATGAACACTGAAGCTTTCTTT. Amino acid sequence: CASSVAGGMNTEAFF. Full variable domain (rest looked up from reference TRBV9 and TRBJ1-1): DSGVTQTPKHLITATGQRVTLRCSPRSGDLSVYWYQQSLDQGLQFLIQYYNGEERAKGNILERFSAQQFPDLHSELNLSSLELGDSALYFCASSVAGGMNTEAFFGQGTRLTVV.